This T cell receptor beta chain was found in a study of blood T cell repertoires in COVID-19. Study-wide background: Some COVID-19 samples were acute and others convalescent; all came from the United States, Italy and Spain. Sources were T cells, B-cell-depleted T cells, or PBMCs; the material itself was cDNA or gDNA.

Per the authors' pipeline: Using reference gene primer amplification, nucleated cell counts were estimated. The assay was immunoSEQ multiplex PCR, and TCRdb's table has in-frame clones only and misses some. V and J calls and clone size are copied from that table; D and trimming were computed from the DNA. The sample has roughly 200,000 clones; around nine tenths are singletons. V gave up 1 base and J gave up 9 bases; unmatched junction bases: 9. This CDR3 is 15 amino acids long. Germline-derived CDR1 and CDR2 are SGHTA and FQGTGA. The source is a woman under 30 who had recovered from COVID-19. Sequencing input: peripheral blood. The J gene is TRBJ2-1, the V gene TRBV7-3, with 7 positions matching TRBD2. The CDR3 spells CASSLIGREMGEQFF. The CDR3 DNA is TGTGCCAGCAGCTTAATAGGGCGGGAGATGGGTGAGCAGTTCTTC.